This TCR beta chain was sequenced in a study of PD-1 blockade in classical Hodgkin lymphoma. Each of the patients experienced relapse following autologous stem cell transplantation, and their brentuximab vedotin exposure differed. Negative magnetic selection isolated CD4+ T cells from thawed PBMCs. The CDR3 spans 15 residues. V trimming: 6 bases; J trimming: 0 bases; junction bases outside the gene matches: 5. Germline CDR1 and CDR2: SEHNR and FQNEAQ (reference sequence). TCRdb's copy holds only in-frame clones and misses some; the assay was immunoSEQ multiplex PCR. The table shows 16,000 or so clones, with around 81% occurring only once. This clone has just one count.

This TCR came from a human donor with classical Hodgkin lymphoma. The chain recombines TRBV7-9 with TRBJ2-1, with 7 bases that match TRBD1. The sample in question was CD4+ T cells from blood, obtained at baseline. This CDR3 reads CASRSDRSSYNEQFF. CDR3 coding DNA: TGTGCCAGCAGGTCGGACAGGAGCTCCTACAATGAGCAGTTCTTC.